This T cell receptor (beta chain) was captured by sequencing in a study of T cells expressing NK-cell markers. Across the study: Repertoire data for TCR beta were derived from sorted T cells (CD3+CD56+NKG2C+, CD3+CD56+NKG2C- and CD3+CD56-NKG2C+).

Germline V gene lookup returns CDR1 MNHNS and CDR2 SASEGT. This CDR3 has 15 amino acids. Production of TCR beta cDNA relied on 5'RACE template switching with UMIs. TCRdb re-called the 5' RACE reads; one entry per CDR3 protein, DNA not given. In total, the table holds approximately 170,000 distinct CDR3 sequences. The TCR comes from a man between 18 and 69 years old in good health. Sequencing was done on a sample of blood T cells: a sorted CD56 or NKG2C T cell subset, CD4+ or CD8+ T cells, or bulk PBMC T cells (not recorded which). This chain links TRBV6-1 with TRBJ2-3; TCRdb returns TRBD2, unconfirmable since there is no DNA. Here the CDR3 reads CASQRTSGGTDTQYF.